Below, 29 T cell receptor beta chains from the same sample are listed, as sequenced in a study of blood T cell repertoires in COVID-19. Data came from immunoSEQ multiplex PCR; TCRdb stores just in-frame clones and leaves some out. This table has 250,000 or so clones, more than 65% appearing once. Sequencing was done on a sample of PBMCs or T cells enriched from blood (not recorded which). These receptors all stem from a man aged 45 to 65 who had recovered from COVID-19.

The chain couples TRBV6-2 or TRBV6-3 to TRBJ1-5; tentative D call: TRBD1 (6 bases). The CDR3 length is 16 residues. V lost 5 bases and J lost 2, with 16 bases in between. Germline V CDR1 and CDR2: MNHEY, SVGEGT. CDR3 nucleotide sequence: TGTGCCAGCAGTCAATATCAGGGGATGGGCAATCAGCCCCAGCATTTT. Its translation: CASSQYQGMGNQPQHF.

This chain uses TRBV3-1 (or the pseudogene TRBV3-2) with TRBJ1-2, with D unresolved. The CDR3 totals 13 residues. Trimming took off 4 bases at V and 8 bases at J, with 14 bases between the two ends. CDR1 is LGHDT, CDR2 YNNKEL, per germline (reference sequence). CDR3 coding DNA: TGTGCCAGCAGCCCCCTTCGGGTTGGGGGCTACACCTTC. This codes for CASSPLRVGGYTF.

This sequence joins TRBV10-3 and TRBJ2-1; the D gene is possibly TRBD2 (6 bases). Germline loops: CDR1 ENHRY, CDR2 SYGVKD. The length of the CDR3 is 13 residues. With 8 bases removed from V and 4 bases from J, the gap between germline ends came to 12 bases. CDR3 DNA sequence: TGTGCCATCGGAATAGCGGATTACAATGAGCAGTTCTTC. This encodes CAIGIADYNEQFF.

CDR3 region: CASSQDQTGRGYTF. CDR3 nucleotide sequence: TGTGCCAGCAGCCAAGATCAAACAGGGCGAGGCTACACCTTC. V gene TRBV3-1 (or the pseudogene TRBV3-2) combines with J gene TRBJ1-2; D possibly corresponds to TRBD1 (6 bases). Germline V CDR1 and CDR2: LGHDT, YNNKEL (reference sequence). The CDR3 consists of 14 residues. V lost 0 bases, J lost 8 bases, and 13 bases lay in between.

This chain links TRBV19 with TRBJ1-6; 7 nucleotides agree with TRBD1. The length of the CDR3 is 16 residues. V was clipped by 6 bases and J by 10 bases; unmatched bases: 15. Looked up from germline, CDR1 is LNHDA and CDR2 is SQIVND (reference sequence). For the CDR3, the DNA is TGTGCCAGTAGCTCCACTCACAGGGGAGGAGGATCACCCCTCCACTTT. This translates into CASSSTHRGGGSPLHF. Based on the CDR3 plus reference TRBV19 and TRBJ1-6, the full variable domain is DGGITQSPKYLFRKEGQNVTLSCEQNLNHDAMYWYRQDPGQGLRLIYYSQIVNDFQKGDIAEGYSVSREKKESFPLTVTSAQKNPTAFYLCASSSTHRGGGSPLHFGNGTRLTVT.

The chain carries TRBV5-1 and TRBJ2-3; 7 bases fit TRBD1. Germline V gives CDR1 SGHRS, CDR2 YFSETQ. Losses at the gene ends were 5 bases for V and 4 bases for J; bases not matched to a gene: 7. The CDR3 sequence is 14 residues long. The CDR3 reads CASSWDSRADTQYF. CDR3 bases: TGCGCCAGCAGTTGGGACAGTCGGGCAGATACGCAGTATTTT.

This chain joins TRBV6-4 and TRBJ2-3, with TRBD1 matching over 8 bases. V lost 3 bases, J lost 5 bases, and 1 base stayed unmatched. The CDR3 is 13 residues long. Germline V CDR1 and CDR2: MRHNA, SNTAGT. The CDR3 here is CASSDTGGDTQYF. The CDR3 bases are TGTGCCAGCAGTGATACAGGGGGAGATACGCAGTATTTT.

Regarding this clone: Other DNA sequences in the same sample also yield this CDR3. The chain links TRBV5-1 to TRBJ1-6; 9 bases agree with TRBD1. Unmatched junction bases numbered 0, after V lost 0 bases and J lost 5 bases. CDR1 and CDR2 from the germline V gene are SGHRS and YFSETQ. The CDR3 consists of 15 residues. CDR3 loop: CASSLGQGDNSPLHF. The DNA of the CDR3 is TGCGCCAGCAGCTTGGGACAGGGGGATAATTCACCCCTCCACTTT.

CDR3 amino acids: CASSPRPGLVGVTQYF. The CDR3 nucleotides are TGTGCCAGCTCACCACGGCCCGGACTAGTAGGAGTGACCCAGTACTTC. V and J are TRBV18 and TRBJ2-5; 7 bases fit TRBD2. The V segment lost 1 base and the J segment 7 bases; nucleotides outside the gene matches: 12. The CDR3 runs to 16 residues. Looked up from germline, CDR1 is KGHSH and CDR2 is LQKENI.

This rearrangement joins TRBV13 to TRBJ1-2; TRBD1 aligns across 10 bases. CDR3 length: 16 amino acids. Germline CDR1 reads PRHDT; CDR2 reads FYEKMQ (reference sequence). After removal of 4 bases from V and 3 bases from J, the junction contained 8 bases not matched to a gene. CDR3 residues: CASSSSGTGEDYGYTF. CDR3 nucleotides: TGTGCCAGCAGCTCATCCGGGACAGGGGAAGACTATGGCTACACCTTC.

J is TRBJ1-4 and V is TRBV4-2; D is perhaps TRBD1 (5 bases). The CDR3 is 16 residues long. V was cut by 0 bases and J by 5 bases, with 13 bases left in between. Germline CDR1 reads LGHNA; CDR2 reads YNFKEQ. The CDR3, as DNA: TGTGCCAGCAGCCAAGATCTAAGGGGCGGAAATGAAAAACTGTTTTTT. Translating gives CASSQDLRGGNEKLFF.

The rearrangement joins TRBV5-4 to TRBJ2-7; 10 nucleotides agree with TRBD1. The CDR3 length is 17 residues. Germline V lookup: CDR1 SGHNT, CDR2 YYREEE (reference sequence). Trimming removed 4 bases from V and 2 bases from J; junction bases left unmatched: 12. CDR3 sequence: CASSPQRGQGWTYEQYF. The CDR3 bases are TGTGCCAGCAGCCCCCAAAGGGGACAGGGGTGGACCTACGAGCAGTACTTC.

The chain employs TRBV12-3 or TRBV12-4 and TRBJ2-7, with 8 bases aligning to TRBD1. The CDR3 spans 13 residues. With 5 bases clipped from V and 2 bases from J, the junction kept 2 bases outside the gene matches. The CDR3 DNA sequence: TGTGCCAGCAGTATGACAGGGGCCTACGAGCAGTACTTC. Encoded protein: CASSMTGAYEQYF.

This chain links TRBV5-4 with TRBJ1-4; TRBD1 agrees at 12 bases. Germline V gene data show CDR1 as SGHNT and CDR2 as YYREEE (reference sequence). CDR3 length equals 18 residues. J lost 8 bases, V lost 1 base, and 12 bases had no gene match. CDR3 sequence: CASSLPPLTGTGGEKLFF. The CDR3 DNA is TGTGCCAGCAGCTTGCCACCACTCACCGGGACAGGGGGCGAAAAACTGTTTTTT.

The genes are TRBV2 and TRBJ1-2, with D possibly TRBD1 on 5 matching bases. The CDR3 covers 14 residues. CDR1 and CDR2 (germline): SNHLY, FYNNEI. Trimming left V 7 bases short and J 4 bases short, with 16 bases between. CDR3 residues: CASKEDNGIYGYTF. CDR3 nucleotide sequence: TGTGCCAGCAAAGAGGACAACGGTATCTATGGCTACACCTTC. Based on the CDR3 plus reference TRBV2 and TRBJ1-2, the full variable domain is EPEVTQTPSHQVTQMGQEVILRCVPISNHLYFYWYRQILGQKVEFLVSFYNNEISEKSEIFDDQFSVERPDGSNFTLKIRSTKLEDSAMYFCASKEDNGIYGYTFGSGTRLTVV.

The rearrangement links TRBV7-3 to TRBJ2-5; TRBD2 matches 8 bases. The germline V gene has CDR1 SGHTA and CDR2 FQGTGA. CDR3 length equals 15 residues. Trimming cost V 5 bases and J 1 base; bases outside gene matches: 6. The CDR3 DNA follows: TGTGCCAGCAGCCCACGGGGGGGACCCCAAGAGACCCAGTACTTC. Residues: CASSPRGGPQETQYF.

This clone was detected only once. The chain employs TRBV6-4 and TRBJ2-1; TRBD2 matches 13 bases. CDR3 length equals 15 residues. Trimming at V came to 5 bases and at J to 7 bases, leaving 5 bases not matched to a gene. CDR1 is MRHNA and CDR2 is SNTAGT in the germline V gene. As DNA, the CDR3 is TGTGCCAGCAGTCGAACTAGCGGGAGGGATAATGAGCAGTTCTTC. Translated: CASSRTSGRDNEQFF.

The rearrangement uses TRBV3-1 (or the pseudogene TRBV3-2) and TRBJ1-1; 8 bases align to TRBD1. Germline assignment: CDR1 LGHDT and CDR2 YNNKEL (reference sequence). V lost 1 base and J lost 4; bases outside the gene matches: 11. The CDR3 runs 17 residues. CDR3 bases: TGTGCCAGCAGCCAAGCCCCCGGACAGGGTGGGAGCACTGAAGCTTTCTTT. Translation gives CASSQAPGQGGSTEAFF.

V usage is TRBV10-3 and J usage is TRBJ2-6; TRBD1 is a possible D gene (5 bases). This CDR3 comprises 16 residues. Germline CDR1 reads ENHRY; CDR2 reads SYGVKD. The germline V and J ends were trimmed by 2 bases and 0 bases, with 8 bases remaining between them. CDR3 region: CAISEADSSGANVLTF. The CDR3 DNA reads TGTGCCATCAGTGAGGCAGACAGCTCTGGGGCCAACGTCCTGACTTTC.

This chain links TRBV7-9 with TRBJ2-5; 8 bases map to TRBD2. This CDR3 region has 16 residues. Germline CDR1 is SEHNR and CDR2 is FQNEAQ (reference sequence). J was trimmed by 1 base and V by 3 bases; bases with no gene match: 7. This CDR3 is CASSFPAGGIQETQYF. Written as DNA, the CDR3 is TGTGCCAGCAGCTTTCCCGCGGGGGGCATCCAAGAGACCCAGTACTTC.

The rearrangement joins TRBV7-2 to TRBJ1-4, with D possibly being TRBD1 (5 bases). The germline CDR1 and CDR2 sequences are SGHTA and FQGNSA. V lost 2 bases, J lost 8 bases, and 9 bases lay in between. The length of the CDR3 is 13 residues. The CDR3 DNA reads TGTGCCAGCAGCTTACCAGGGCCCGAAAAACTGTTTTTT. It translates to CASSLPGPEKLFF.

The chain carries TRBV28 and TRBJ2-7, with unresolved D. Trimming took off 6 bases at V and 2 bases at J, with 8 bases between the two ends. There are 12 residues in the CDR3. The germline V gene has CDR1 MDHEN and CDR2 SYDVKM. DNA of the CDR3: TGTGCCAGCAGCTCAGTCACCTACGAGCAGTACTTC. Translation gives CASSSVTYEQYF.

The chain recombines TRBV12-5 with TRBJ2-1; 11 bases line up with TRBD2. Per the germline V gene, CDR1 is LGHNT and CDR2 is FRNRAP. Losses at the gene ends were 0 bases for V and 8 bases for J; bases not matched to a gene: 9. This CDR3 spans 17 amino acids. The DNA of the CDR3 is TGTGCTAGTGGTTTGGTACTAGCGGGGGCTCTCTCCCATGAGCAGTTCTTC. Its protein product is CASGLVLAGALSHEQFF.

The chain carries TRBV7-9 and TRBJ1-1, with 12 bases that match TRBD1. Germline V gives CDR1 SEHNR, CDR2 FQNEAQ (reference sequence). V was clipped by 2 bases and J by 6 bases; unmatched bases: 16. The CDR3 is 19 amino acids. The CDR3 DNA reads as TGTGCCAGCAGCTTAAAGGGACAGGGGGCGATGAGGCAGGACGCTGAAGCTTTCTTT. It yields the protein CASSLKGQGAMRQDAEAFF.

V usage is TRBV14 and J usage is TRBJ2-7; no reliable D call. The CDR3 covers 13 residues. Trimming pared 3 bases from V and 4 bases from J, leaving 10 bases between. CDR1 is SGHDN, CDR2 FVKESK, per germline. This CDR3 reads CASSQTVVYEQYF. The CDR3 DNA sequence: TGTGCCAGCAGCCAGACTGTTGTGTACGAGCAGTACTTC.

The CDR3 reads CASGGATSNNEQFF. CDR3 DNA sequence: TGTGCCAGCGGGGGGGCGACCTCTAACAATGAGCAGTTCTTC. This rearrangement joins TRBV6-5 to TRBJ2-1; tentative D call: TRBD2 (7 bases). Germline V lookup: CDR1 MNHEY, CDR2 SVGAGI. This CDR3 has 14 amino acids. V was cut by 8 bases and J by 5 bases, with 16 bases left in between.

For the CDR3, the DNA is TGTGCCAGTAGTACCCGACAACCCTCCGGGACAGGGGGCGAGCAGTACTTC. Protein sequence: CASSTRQPSGTGGEQYF. The chain has TRBV19 and TRBJ2-7, with TRBD1 matching 11 bases. Losses at the gene ends were 4 bases for V and 6 bases for J; bases not matched to a gene: 14. The germline gives CDR1 LNHDA, CDR2 SQIVND (reference sequence). This CDR3 has 17 residues.

The CDR3 region is CASRGLAGGEDTQYF. The CDR3 region has the DNA TGTGCCAGCAGGGGCCTAGCGGGAGGGGAAGATACGCAGTATTTT. This chain links TRBV27 with TRBJ2-3; 12 bases map to TRBD2. V trimming: 6 bases; J trimming: 5 bases; junction bases outside the gene matches: 6. Germline CDR1 and CDR2: MNHEY and SMNVEV (reference sequence). The CDR3 totals 15 residues.

This chain connects TRBV28 to TRBJ1-5, with 9 nucleotides matching TRBD1. The germline CDR1 and CDR2 sequences are MDHEN and SYDVKM. Trimming at V came to 6 bases and at J to 4 bases, leaving 7 bases not matched to a gene. The CDR3 spans 15 residues. DNA for the CDR3: TGTGCCAGCAGCCCCGGACAGGGGATTAATCAGCCCCAGCATTTT. Amino acid sequence: CASSPGQGINQPQHF.